The 29 T cell receptor beta chains in this list originate from one sample, sequenced in a study of memory CD4+ T cells and cytomegalovirus serostatus. Single viable CD3+CD4+CD8-CD45RO+ cells were sorted as the memory CD4+ T cells. Profiling relied on immunoSEQ multiplex PCR, and the TCRdb table lists in-frame clones only, not all of them. The table lists approximately 50,000 clones, around 79% of them singletons. Sequenced input: memory CD4+ T cells from blood. These receptors all come from an adult in good health and CMV-seropositive.

The V and J genes are TRBV4-2 and TRBJ2-1; 9 bases fit TRBD1. Germline trimming cut 4 bases from V and 8 bases from J; bases unmatched to any gene: 12. Germline V gene data show CDR1 as LGHNA and CDR2 as YNFKEQ. This CDR3 has 16 amino acids. The CDR3 bases are TGTGCCAGCAGCCTACGACAGGGGGACTCCGGGGATGAGCAGTTCTTC. It specifies CASSLRQGDSGDEQFF.

In its sample, this clone was seen a few times. V and J are TRBV7-2 and TRBJ1-2; the D is unclear. V was cut by 6 bases and J by 4 bases, with 9 bases left in between. Germline V CDR1 and CDR2: SGHTA, FQGNSA. CDR3 length equals 12 residues. DNA of the CDR3: TGTGCCAGCAGTCAGAAAACCTATGGCTACACCTTC. The encoded protein is CASSQKTYGYTF.

The chain carries TRBV5-4 and TRBJ1-3; D unclear. Germline V gene sequence: CDR1 SGHNT, CDR2 YYREEE (reference sequence). Trimming cost V 3 bases and J 0 bases, with 7 bases left between them. The length of the CDR3 is 14 residues. The CDR3 loop reads CASSSSSSGNTIYF. Written as DNA, the CDR3 is TGTGCCAGCAGCTCGAGCAGCTCTGGAAACACCATATATTTT.

This chain connects TRBV29-1 to TRBJ2-6; D is ambiguous. Per germline, CDR1 SQVTM and CDR2 ANQGSEA. The germline V and J ends were trimmed by 4 bases and 3 bases, with 7 bases remaining between them. This CDR3 is 13 amino acids long. CDR3 residues: CSVGQYGANVLTF. The CDR3 DNA reads as TGCAGCGTTGGCCAATATGGGGCCAACGTCCTGACTTTC.

This chain uses TRBV7-9 with TRBJ2-5, with D hard to call. Trimming took 6 bases from V and 2 from J, leaving 13 bases between them. Germline-derived CDR1 and CDR2 are SEHNR and FQNEAQ (reference sequence). The CDR3 length is 14 residues. This chain's CDR3 is CASSRSAEQETQYF. CDR3 sequence (DNA): TGTGCCAGCAGTCGTAGTGCCGAGCAAGAGACCCAGTACTTC. Variable domain in full (rest from reference TRBV7-9 and TRBJ2-5): DTGVSQNPRHKITKRGQNVTFRCDPISEHNRLYWYRQTLGQGPEFLTYFQNEAQLEKSRLLSDRFSAERPKGSFSTLEIQRTEQGDSAMYLCASSRSAEQETQYFGPGTRLLVL.

This clone was counted at least ten times. V is TRBV20-1 and J is TRBJ1-2; the D is unclear. Germline assignment: CDR1 DFQATT and CDR2 SNEGSKA (reference sequence). The CDR3 has 11 amino acids. Trimming pared 4 bases from V and 6 bases from J, leaving 9 bases between. CDR3 in amino acids: CSATRPDGYTF. The CDR3 nucleotides are TGCAGTGCTACCCGACCCGATGGCTACACCTTC.

The V call is TRBV6-1, the J call TRBJ1-4; possible D gene TRBD1, 5 bases. The CDR3 length is 15 residues. V shed 4 bases and J shed 1 base, with 10 bases lying between them. Germline CDR1 is MNHNS and CDR2 is SASEGT. The CDR3, as DNA: TGTGCCAGCAGTGCCCGGGGGGGAACTAATGAAAAACTGTTTTTT. Residues: CASSARGGTNEKLFF.

The chain couples TRBV19 to TRBJ1-2; possible D gene TRBD1, 5 bases. Germline V CDR1 and CDR2: LNHDA, SQIVND (reference sequence). The length of the CDR3 is 13 residues. Trimming pared 5 bases from V and 3 bases from J, leaving 10 bases between. CDR3 in DNA: TGTGCCAGTAGTCGCGGGACGGACTATGGCTACACCTTC. Translating gives CASSRGTDYGYTF.

This clone has only a few counts. The V gene is TRBV11-2, the J gene TRBJ2-1; a possible D gene is TRBD2 (6 bases). V gave up 4 bases and J gave up 9 bases, with 10 bases separating them. The CDR3 length is 12 residues. The germline CDR1 and CDR2 sequences are SGHAT and FQNNGV. The CDR3 DNA reads as TGTGCCAGCAGCTGGAGGGGTTTTGAGCAGTTCTTC. This codes for CASSWRGFEQFF. Complete variable domain (other parts from reference TRBV11-2 and TRBJ2-1): EAGVAQSPRYKIIEKRQSVAFWCNPISGHATLYWYQQILGQGPKLLIQFQNNGVVDDSQLPKDRFSAERLKGVDSTLKIQPAKLEDSAVYLCASSWRGFEQFFGPGTRLTVL.

The V and J genes are TRBV30 and TRBJ1-2; D uncertain. Germline CDR1 and CDR2: GTSNPN and SVGIG (reference sequence). The CDR3 is made up of 12 amino acids. V lost 6 bases and J lost 5, with 13 bases in between. This chain's CDR3 is CACGPSSYGYTF. The CDR3 DNA reads as TGTGCCTGTGGGCCCTCCTCATATGGCTACACCTTC.

The DNA for the CDR3 is TGTGCCAGCAAGAGCGGGAGCGGCACAGATACGCAGTATTTT. Translation: CASKSGSGTDTQYF. The chain links TRBV2 to TRBJ2-3; 8 positions agree with TRBD2. Germline V lookup: CDR1 SNHLY, CDR2 FYNNEI. The junction had 4 bases not matched to a gene; V was cut back by 7 bases and J by 1 base. CDR3 length equals 14 residues. The variable domain in full, completed from reference TRBV2 and TRBJ2-3, reads EPEVTQTPSHQVTQMGQEVILRCVPISNHLYFYWYRQILGQKVEFLVSFYNNEISEKSEIFDDQFSVERPDGSNFTLKIRSTKLEDSAMYFCASKSGSGTDTQYFGPGTRLTVL.

V usage is TRBV5-1 and J usage is TRBJ2-3; perhaps D is TRBD1 or TRBD2 (5 bases each). CDR1 is SGHRS, CDR2 YFSETQ, per germline. This CDR3 region has 14 residues. Deletions cut 2 bases from V and 0 bases from J, with 7 bases between. The CDR3 spells CASSLGDSTDTQYF. CDR3 in DNA: TGCGCCAGCAGCTTAGGGGACAGCACAGATACGCAGTATTTT.

This sequence joins TRBV2 and TRBJ2-3; a possible D gene is TRBD2 (5 bases). Trimming stripped 3 bases from V and 0 bases from J, with 10 bases between. The CDR3 runs to 15 residues. Germline CDR1 SNHLY, CDR2 FYNNEI. In nucleotides, the CDR3 is TGTGCCAGCAGTGACCGACTACTAAGCACAGATACGCAGTATTTT. It specifies CASSDRLLSTDTQYF.

The chain is built from TRBV7-2 and TRBJ2-2; D ambiguous. The CDR3 runs 15 residues. Germline values: CDR1 SGHTA, CDR2 FQGNSA. V was trimmed by 1 base and J by 3 bases, leaving 9 bases between them. CDR3 in amino acids: CASSLGPDYTGELFF. The CDR3, as DNA: TGTGCCAGCAGCTTAGGTCCCGACTACACCGGGGAGCTGTTTTTT.

The J gene is TRBJ2-3, the V gene TRBV9, with 9 bases fitting TRBD1. In germline, CDR1 is SGDLS, CDR2 YYNGEE. With V trimmed by 4 bases and J by 3 bases, 6 bases remained unmatched. The CDR3 contains 15 residues. The CDR3 sequence: CASSPMTGGTDTQYF. The CDR3 bases are TGTGCCAGCAGCCCGATGACAGGGGGAACAGATACGCAGTATTTT.

The rearrangement links TRBV28 to TRBJ2-7; 7 bases are a match to TRBD2. This CDR3 contains 13 residues. Trimming removed 8 bases from V and 6 bases from J; junction bases left unmatched: 10. Germline V lookup: CDR1 MDHEN, CDR2 SYDVKM. CDR3 in amino acids: CASRRRERGEQYF. In DNA, the CDR3 is TGTGCCAGCCGTAGGCGGGAGAGAGGCGAGCAGTACTTC. Full variable domain (missing parts from reference TRBV28 and TRBJ2-7): DVKVTQSSRYLVKRTGEKVFLECVQDMDHENMFWYRQDPGLGLRLIYFSYDVKMKEKGDIPEGYSVSREKKERFSLILESASTNQTSMYLCASRRRERGEQYFGPGTRLTVT.

The gene calls are TRBV11-3 and TRBJ2-3; D is unresolved. V was shortened by 3 bases and J by 2 bases, with 3 bases between the two germline ends. This CDR3 comprises 12 residues. The germline CDR1 and CDR2 sequences are SGHNT and YENEEA. This CDR3 reads CASSFSTDTQYF. For the CDR3, the DNA is TGTGCCAGCAGCTTCTCCACAGATACGCAGTATTTT.

This chain connects TRBV4-2 to TRBJ2-1; D call uncertain. The CDR3 spans 13 residues. Trimming shortened V by 1 base and J by 8 bases, and 9 bases separated the two germline ends. CDR1 is LGHNA and CDR2 is YNFKEQ in the germline V gene. The CDR3: CASSQARRDEQFF. The CDR3 coding sequence is TGTGCCAGCAGCCAAGCTCGCCGCGATGAGCAGTTCTTC.

V gene TRBV2 combines with J gene TRBJ2-3; tentatively, D is TRBD1 (6 bases). V shed 7 bases and J shed 2 bases, with 13 bases lying between them. This CDR3 contains 14 residues. CDR1 and CDR2 (germline): SNHLY, FYNNEI. CDR3 amino acids: CASTRQGYTDTQYF. The CDR3 bases are TGTGCCAGCACCAGGCAGGGGTACACAGATACGCAGTATTTT.

This clone was recorded many times. The V call is TRBV7-9, the J call TRBJ1-2; tentatively, D is TRBD1 (5 bases). The CDR3 totals 15 residues. V gave up 3 bases and J gave up 5 bases, with 16 bases separating them. Germline values: CDR1 SEHNR, CDR2 FQNEAQ (reference sequence). The CDR3 DNA reads TGTGCCAGCAGCTTGGGGTCCGCAGGGTGGTATGGCTACACCTTC. This codes for CASSLGSAGWYGYTF.

This chain links TRBV7-2 with TRBJ1-2, with TRBD1 as a possible D gene (6 bases). Per the germline V gene, CDR1 is SGHTA and CDR2 is FQGNSA. Trimming removed 1 base from V and 8 bases from J, with 8 bases in between. This CDR3 is 12 amino acids long. CDR3 loop: CASSLEQGGYTF. As DNA, the CDR3 is TGTGCCAGCAGCTTAGAACAGGGAGGCTACACCTTC.

This clone was picked up one time. The chain recombines TRBV7-2 with TRBJ1-2; D is uncertain. With 0 bases removed from V and 3 bases from J, the gap between germline ends came to 5 bases. CDR1 is SGHTA, CDR2 FQGNSA, per germline. The CDR3 length is 13 residues. CDR3 bases: TGTGCCAGCAGCTTAGCCACGGACTATGGCTACACCTTC. This sequence encodes CASSLATDYGYTF.

This chain uses TRBV6-5 with TRBJ2-2; D is unclear. CDR1 and CDR2 (germline): MNHEY, SVGAGI. The CDR3 loop spans 13 amino acids. V was pared by 8 bases and J by 0 bases, with 7 bases between. Here the CDR3 reads CASGNANTGELFF. The DNA for the CDR3 is TGTGCCAGCGGGAACGCGAACACCGGGGAGCTGTTTTTT.

This clone was counted between two and nine times. This sequence joins TRBV4-1 and TRBJ2-4; perhaps TRBD2 as D (5 bases). Trimming took off 5 bases at V and 0 bases at J, with 14 bases between the two ends. The CDR3 spans 16 residues. Germline CDR1 and CDR2: MGHRA and YSYEKL. The CDR3 here is CASSGLGFLAKNIQYF. CDR3 DNA sequence: TGCGCCAGCAGCGGACTGGGCTTTCTAGCCAAAAACATTCAGTACTTC.

The chain has TRBV7-2 and TRBJ2-5; possibly TRBD1 or TRBD2 for D (5 bases each). Germline V gene data show CDR1 as SGHTA and CDR2 as FQGNSA. This CDR3 is 14 amino acids long. The V gene lost 2 bases and the J gene lost 4 bases, with 11 bases spanning the gap. The chain's CDR3 is CASSLPGTGETQYF. DNA for the CDR3: TGTGCCAGCAGCTTACCCGGGACCGGAGAGACCCAGTACTTC.

The chain carries TRBV6-6 and TRBJ1-5, with TRBD1 identical over 7 bases. There are 13 residues in the CDR3. Germline loops: CDR1 MNHNY, CDR2 SVGAGI (reference sequence). With 6 bases clipped from V and 5 bases from J, the junction kept 4 bases outside the gene matches. The CDR3 sequence: CASRQGTYQPQHF. The CDR3 DNA reads as TGTGCCAGCAGACAGGGGACCTATCAGCCCCAGCATTTT.

The chain carries TRBV11-2 and TRBJ2-3; a possible D gene is TRBD1 (6 bases). Germline assignment: CDR1 SGHAT and CDR2 FQNNGV. V was trimmed by 4 bases and J by 6 bases, leaving 11 bases between them. This CDR3 is built from 13 residues. The CDR3 sequence is CASSSGQGDTQYF. CDR3 nucleotides: TGTGCCAGCAGCTCCGGGCAGGGGGATACGCAGTATTTT.

Only one count was recorded for this clone. The chain combines TRBV7-3 with TRBJ2-7, with D unclear. Looked up from germline, CDR1 is SGHTA and CDR2 is FQGTGA. Trimming cost V 5 bases and J 0 bases, with 8 bases left between them. The CDR3 spans 13 residues. The CDR3 protein is CASSPLGSYEQYF. For the CDR3, the DNA is TGTGCCAGCAGCCCACTGGGCTCCTACGAGCAGTACTTC.

The chain employs TRBV28 and TRBJ2-4; possibly TRBD1 for D (8 bases). Germline CDR1 MDHEN, CDR2 SYDVKM. The CDR3 is 13 amino acids. V lost 7 bases and J lost 9, with 16 bases in between. The CDR3 loop reads CASTQTGGGIQYF. The DNA of the CDR3 is TGTGCCAGCACCCAAACAGGGGGGGGCATTCAGTACTTC.